Listed here are 19 T cell receptor beta chains from one sample, sequenced in a study of blood T cell repertoires in COVID-19. Sequencing used immunoSEQ multiplex PCR; TCRdb keeps in-frame clones, though not all of them. This table holds about 130,000 clones, roughly 89% found once. The sequenced sample consisted of peripheral blood. The receptors derive from a man in his sixties with COVID-19, enrolled during active disease.

The V and J genes are TRBV5-5 and TRBJ2-3, with 10 bases that match TRBD2. The germline V gene encodes CDR1 SGHKS and CDR2 YYEKEE (reference sequence). With 2 bases clipped from V and 1 base from J, the junction kept 4 bases outside the gene matches. The CDR3 covers 16 residues. This CDR3 is CASSFGLAGGTDTQYF. The CDR3, as DNA: TGTGCCAGCAGCTTCGGTCTAGCGGGGGGCACAGATACGCAGTATTTT. The entire variable domain, with the rest obtained from reference TRBV5-5 and TRBJ2-3, is as follows: DAGVTQSPTHLIKTRGQQVTLRCSPISGHKSVSWYQQVLGQGPQFIFQYYEKEERGRGNFPDRFSARQFPNYSSELNVNALLLGDSALYLCASSFGLAGGTDTQYFGPGTRLTVL.

The chain couples TRBV19 to TRBJ1-3; possible D gene TRBD1, 5 bases. Germline V CDR1 and CDR2: LNHDA, SQIVND (reference sequence). The CDR3 consists of 13 residues. Trimming removed 4 bases at V and 6 bases at J, with 10 bases between. The CDR3 bases are TGTGCCAGTAGTAGCCCGGGGGAAAACACCATATATTTT. Translation gives CASSSPGENTIYF.

In its sample, this clone was seen once. The chain has TRBV2 and TRBJ1-4; 11 nucleotides match TRBD1. The CDR3 runs to 13 residues. Losses at the gene ends were 11 bases for V and 14 bases for J; bases not matched to a gene: 13. Germline CDR1 is SNHLY and CDR2 is FYNNEI. The CDR3 coding sequence is TGTGCCGGCCGTGGACAGGGGGCGCCGACCCTGTTTTTT. This encodes CAGRGQGAPTLFF. The whole variable domain, filled in from reference TRBV2 and TRBJ1-4, reads EPEVTQTPSHQVTQMGQEVILRCVPISNHLYFYWYRQILGQKVEFLVSFYNNEISEKSEIFDDQFSVERPDGSNFTLKIRSTKLEDSAMYFCAGRGQGAPTLFFGSGTQLSVL.

The rearrangement uses TRBV30 and TRBJ1-2; no clear D. CDR1 and CDR2 from the germline V gene are GTSNPN and SVGIG (reference sequence). Trimming pared 0 bases from V and 4 bases from J, leaving 18 bases between. The CDR3 extends over 16 amino acids. The CDR3 bases are TGTGCCTGGAGTGTACCCACAGACAAACTTCCCTATGGCTACACCTTC. Protein: CAWSVPTDKLPYGYTF.

The gene calls are TRBV10-3 and TRBJ2-2; weak D call: TRBD1 (6 bases). This CDR3 comprises 13 residues. Germline CDR1 and CDR2: ENHRY and SYGVKD. Trimming took 3 bases from V and 5 from J, leaving 7 bases between them. CDR3 DNA sequence: TGTGCCATCAGTGATAGGGGGACCGGGGAGCTGTTTTTT. Protein product: CAISDRGTGELFF.

The V gene is TRBV12-3 or TRBV12-4, the J gene TRBJ1-2; 7 bases agree with TRBD1. The CDR3 spans 13 residues. After removal of 7 bases from V and 7 bases from J, the junction contained 9 bases not matched to a gene. The DNA for the CDR3 is TGTGCCAGCACTGAACAGGGGATGGGTGGCTACACCTTC. This sequence encodes CASTEQGMGGYTF.

This rearrangement joins TRBV12-5 to TRBJ2-1; 12 positions agree with TRBD1. Germline CDR1 LGHNT, CDR2 FRNRAP. The CDR3 sequence is 19 residues long. Germline trimming cut 1 base from V and 6 bases from J; bases unmatched to any gene: 13. The CDR3 nucleotides are TGTGCTAGTGGTTTGGGCCGGGACAGGGGGCGCGGGGGGGCCAATGAGCAGTTCTTC. Protein: CASGLGRDRGRGGANEQFF. Full variable domain (outside the CDR3, taken from reference TRBV12-5 and TRBJ2-1): DARVTQTPRHKVTEMGQEVTMRCQPILGHNTVFWYRQTMMQGLELLAYFRNRAPLDDSGMPKDRFSAEMPDATLATLKIQPSEPRDSAVYFCASGLGRDRGRGGANEQFFGPGTRLTVL.

The genes are TRBV28 and TRBJ1-4; perhaps TRBD1 as D (6 bases). The germline gives CDR1 MDHEN, CDR2 SYDVKM. Trimming left V 6 bases short and J 7 bases short, with 12 bases between. This CDR3 comprises 13 residues. CDR3 protein: CASSPGGREKLFF. CDR3 DNA sequence: TGTGCCAGCAGCCCGGGGGGGCGTGAAAAACTGTTTTTT.

V and J are TRBV9 and TRBJ1-1, with D uncertain. CDR3 length equals 13 residues. V shed 0 bases and J shed 7 bases, with 10 bases lying between them. Germline V gene data show CDR1 as SGDLS and CDR2 as YYNGEE. The CDR3 DNA is TGTGCCAGCAGCGTAGGAGCCTCCGGTGAAGCTTTCTTT. It is translated as CASSVGASGEAFF.

The rearrangement links TRBV14 to TRBJ2-7; D call uncertain. Trimming took off 3 bases at V and 2 bases at J, with 5 bases between the two ends. This CDR3 has 12 residues. Germline V lookup: CDR1 SGHDN, CDR2 FVKESK. CDR3: CASSHDTYEQYF. DNA of the CDR3: TGTGCCAGCAGCCATGACACCTACGAGCAGTACTTC. The full variable domain, with the rest looked up from reference TRBV14 and TRBJ2-7, is EAGVTQFPSHSVIEKGQTVTLRCDPISGHDNLYWYRRVMGKEIKFLLHFVKESKQDESGMPNNRFLAERTGGTYSTLKVQPAELEDSGVYFCASSHDTYEQYFGPGTRLTVT.

This CDR3 reads CASSLPTSGGVGNEQFF. In DNA, the CDR3 is TGTGCCAGTAGTCTCCCGACTAGCGGGGGAGTAGGCAATGAGCAGTTCTTC. The rearrangement links TRBV19 to TRBJ2-1, with TRBD2 identical over 12 bases. The junction had 11 bases not matched to a gene; V was cut back by 5 bases and J by 6 bases. Germline CDR1 reads LNHDA; CDR2 reads SQIVND (reference sequence). The CDR3 contains 17 residues.

This chain connects TRBV4-1 to TRBJ2-5; possible D gene TRBD2, 7 bases. Germline V gene sequence: CDR1 MGHRA, CDR2 YSYEKL. Trimming removed 4 bases from V and 5 bases from J, with 17 bases in between. This CDR3 is built from 15 residues. The chain's CDR3 is CASSLLGGARETQYF. For the CDR3, the DNA is TGCGCCAGCAGCCTACTAGGGGGGGCTAGGGAGACCCAGTACTTC.

The chain couples TRBV28 to TRBJ1-1; tentative D call: TRBD1 (5 bases). The germline gives CDR1 MDHEN, CDR2 SYDVKM. V was clipped by 1 base and J by 5 bases, with 26 bases between them. CDR3 length: 19 residues. The CDR3 spells CASSLLGAQPLALRTEAFF. As DNA, the CDR3 is TGTGCCAGCAGTTTATTAGGGGCTCAGCCCTTAGCCCTGCGAACTGAAGCTTTCTTT.

The table lists this clone with a count of one. This chain joins TRBV5-8 and TRBJ1-3; possible D gene TRBD1, 5 bases. Germline-derived CDR1 and CDR2 are SGHTS and YDEGEE. The CDR3 totals 17 residues. Trimming left V 2 bases short and J 0 bases short, with 15 bases between. CDR3 amino acids: CASSFPRWGLSGNTIYF. CDR3 in DNA: TGTGCCAGCAGCTTCCCTAGGTGGGGCCTCTCTGGAAACACCATATATTTT.

This sequence joins TRBV10-3 and TRBJ1-5; 9 nucleotides align to TRBD1. The CDR3 covers 14 residues. After removal of 7 bases from V and 4 bases from J, the junction contained 5 bases not matched to a gene. CDR1 is ENHRY, CDR2 SYGVKD, per germline. CDR3 loop: CAIKGTGRNQPQHF. DNA for the CDR3: TGTGCCATCAAAGGGACAGGGAGGAATCAGCCCCAGCATTTT.

The V gene is TRBV28, the J gene TRBJ2-7, with D unresolved. Between the trimmed V and J ends, which lost 7 bases and 0 bases, there was a span of 10 bases. This CDR3 is built from 13 residues. From germline, CDR1 is MDHEN and CDR2 SYDVKM. The CDR3 protein is CASTIRSSYEQYF. In DNA, the CDR3 is TGTGCCAGCACGATTAGGAGCTCCTACGAGCAGTACTTC.

CDR3 region: CASSESGGASYNEQFF. The CDR3 DNA reads TGTGCCAGCAGCGAGAGCGGGGGGGCCTCCTACAATGAGCAGTTCTTC. This chain joins TRBV11-3 and TRBJ2-1, with 10 positions matching TRBD2. The CDR3 covers 16 residues. Germline V gene data show CDR1 as SGHNT and CDR2 as YENEEA. With 5 bases clipped from V and 0 bases from J, the junction kept 4 bases outside the gene matches.

This chain uses TRBV5-1 with TRBJ2-7; D is uncertain. Germline V CDR1 and CDR2: SGHRS, YFSETQ. The length of the CDR3 is 15 residues. V was pared by 4 bases and J by 0 bases, with 14 bases between. The CDR3: CASSLLGEFSYEQYF. CDR3 DNA: TGCGCCAGCAGCCTGCTAGGTGAGTTCTCCTACGAGCAGTACTTC.

The chain joins TRBV15 to TRBJ1-2, with a tentative D call TRBD1 (6 bases). V lost 5 bases to trimming and J lost 7 bases, with 20 bases between them. The germline gives CDR1 LNHNV, CDR2 YYDKDF (reference sequence). This CDR3 comprises 15 residues. DNA for the CDR3: TGTGCCACCAGCCCCCAGACAGGTGCCTGGGGTGGCTACACCTTC. Translating gives CATSPQTGAWGGYTF.